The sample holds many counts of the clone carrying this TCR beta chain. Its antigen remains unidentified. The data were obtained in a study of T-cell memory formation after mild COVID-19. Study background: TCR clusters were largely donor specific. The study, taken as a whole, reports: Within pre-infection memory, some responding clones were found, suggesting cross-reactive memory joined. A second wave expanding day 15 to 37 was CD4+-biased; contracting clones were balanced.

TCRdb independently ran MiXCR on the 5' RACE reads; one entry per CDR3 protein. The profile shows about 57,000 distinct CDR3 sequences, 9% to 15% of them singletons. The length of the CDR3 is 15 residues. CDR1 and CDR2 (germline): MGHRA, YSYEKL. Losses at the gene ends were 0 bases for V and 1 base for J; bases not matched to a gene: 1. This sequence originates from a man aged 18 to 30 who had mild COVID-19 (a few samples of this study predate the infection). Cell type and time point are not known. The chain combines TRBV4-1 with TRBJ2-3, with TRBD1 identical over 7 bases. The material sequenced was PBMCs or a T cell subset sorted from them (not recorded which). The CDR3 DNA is TGCGCCAGCAGCCAAGATGACAGGGGCACAGATACGCAGTATTTT. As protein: CASSQDDRGTDTQYF.